The 27 T cell receptor beta chains presented below share a single source sample, sequenced in a study of CD8 T cells in ankylosing spondylitis (dated 2017 in TCRdb). Library method: 5' RACE. The listed sequencing device is Illumina HiSeq 2500. TCRdb reprocessing: public reads trimmed at Q25 with fastp, clones called with MiXCR, in-frame beta chains kept. One record per CDR3 amino acid sequence lists the most common genes and DNA. The sample includes over 200,000 distinct CDR3 sequences, with about 11% observed a single time. The ten largest clones capture approximately 20% of the sample. The material sequenced was blood, either unsorted or a sorted T cell fraction (not recorded which). These receptors were obtained from a male donor with ankylosing spondylitis or in good health (not recorded which).

This clonotype has only a few counts. One junction end disagrees with the germline gene, perhaps due to a read error. The chain combines TRBV5-1 with TRBJ2-5, with 11 bases that match TRBD2. This CDR3 has 15 residues. Germline CDR1 SGHRS, CDR2 YFSETQ. CDR3 protein: CASSLTTSGKETQYF. The CDR3 DNA reads as TGCGCCAGTAGCTTAACGACTAGCGGGAAAGAGACCCAGTACTTC.

V is TRBV7-2 and J is TRBJ2-3; 8 nucleotides match TRBD2. The germline CDR1 and CDR2 sequences are SGHTA and FQGNSA. Trimming at V came to 1 base and at J to 5 bases, leaving 8 bases not matched to a gene. The CDR3 is 16 amino acids. The CDR3 sequence is CASSLESGGPGDTQYF. As DNA, the CDR3 is TGTGCCAGCAGCTTAGAGTCGGGGGGGCCAGGAGATACGCAGTATTTT.

This clonotype showed up many times. The chain employs TRBV6-2 or TRBV6-3 and TRBJ1-2, with D possibly matching TRBD1 (5 bases). V lost 6 bases and J 8 bases, leaving 25 bases between the germline ends. In germline, CDR1 is MNHEY, CDR2 SVGEGT. CDR3 length: 16 amino acids. DNA for the CDR3: TGTGCCAGCAGCCTCACGTCGCCAGGGAAGTGGGGAGGCTACACCTTC. Residues: CASSLTSPGKWGGYTF.

For the CDR3, the DNA is TGTGCCAGCAGTCCGCAGGGGCGGGGCGGCGCCGGGGAGCTGTTTTTT. Translation: CASSPQGRGGAGELFF. The V and J genes are TRBV12-3 or TRBV12-4 and TRBJ2-2, with D tentatively TRBD1 or TRBD2 (6 bases each). This CDR3 contains 16 residues. V lost 5 bases, J lost 6 bases, and 19 bases lay in between.

This clonotype was seen many times. The rearrangement uses TRBV7-2 and TRBJ2-7, with a possible D match to TRBD1 (6 bases). In germline, CDR1 is SGHTA, CDR2 FQGNSA. V lost 4 bases to trimming and J lost 4 bases, with 11 bases between them. The CDR3 extends over 13 amino acids. CDR3 amino acids: CASSYRDGYEQYF. The CDR3 region has the DNA TGTGCCAGCAGCTACAGGGACGGGTACGAGCAGTACTTC.

This clonotype was counted many times. The gene calls are TRBV12-5 and TRBJ2-7; no clear D. The CDR3 length is 11 residues. The germline gives CDR1 LGHNT, CDR2 FRNRAP. Here the CDR3 reads CAVANSYEQYF. CDR3 in DNA: TGTGCCGTGGCGAACTCCTACGAGCAGTACTTC. The full variable domain, with the rest looked up from reference TRBV12-5 and TRBJ2-7, is DARVTQTPRHKVTEMGQEVTMRCQPILGHNTVFWYRQTMMQGLELLAYFRNRAPLDDSGMPKDRFSAEMPDATLATLKIQPSEPRDSAVYFCAVANSYEQYFGPGTRLTVT.

In the case of this clonotype: At one of its ends the junction is not consistent with the germline gene, which may arise from a read error. The chain combines TRBV2 with TRBJ1-5; tentatively, D is TRBD1 (6 bases). Looked up from germline, CDR1 is SNHLY and CDR2 is FYNNEI. This CDR3 has 15 amino acids. For the CDR3, the DNA is TGTGCCAGCAGTCAAGCCAGGGGCGATAATCAGCCCCAGCATTTT. Translated, it gives CASSQARGDNQPQHF.

V gene TRBV9 combines with J gene TRBJ2-1, with TRBD1 identical over 9 bases. The J segment lost 5 bases and the V segment lost 1 base, leaving 4 bases of the junction unmatched. The CDR3 totals 15 residues. CDR1 is SGDLS, CDR2 YYNGEE, per germline. CDR3 protein: CASSVWDRDDNEQFF. CDR3 sequence (DNA): TGTGCCAGCAGCGTATGGGACAGGGACGACAATGAGCAGTTCTTC.

The chain uses TRBV27 and TRBJ2-7; 7 nucleotides agree with TRBD1. Losses at the gene ends were 6 bases for V and 3 bases for J; bases not matched to a gene: 11. The length of the CDR3 is 15 residues. Germline V gives CDR1 MNHEY, CDR2 SMNVEV (reference sequence). The CDR3 sequence: CASRRDRAAVYEQYF. Here the CDR3 DNA reads TGTGCCAGCAGGCGAGACAGGGCGGCTGTCTACGAGCAGTACTTC.

The sample holds many counts of this clonotype. The rearrangement joins TRBV6-1 to TRBJ2-1; D might be TRBD1 (6 bases). V dropped 7 bases and J dropped 8 bases, with 18 bases sitting between them. The CDR3 length is 14 residues. From germline, CDR1 is MNHNS and CDR2 SASEGT. The CDR3 sequence is CASNTQGNIDEQFF. The CDR3 DNA is TGTGCCAGCAACACACAGGGAAATATCGATGAGCAGTTCTTC.

To note about this clonotype: Just one base apart from a much larger clone, this may be a read error. This chain uses TRBV5-1 with TRBJ2-2; TRBD1 matches at 9 bases. Germline CDR1 SGHRS, CDR2 YFSETQ. The CDR3 contains 15 residues. CDR3 sequence: CATSLGDRVTEELFF. Written as DNA, the CDR3 is TGCGCCACCAGCCTGGGGGACAGGGTCACTGAGGAGCTGTTTTTT.

The CDR3 DNA reads TGTGCCAGCAGCGTCAAGACGGGGCGACGTTACAATGAGCAGTTCTTC. Translation gives CASSVKTGRRYNEQFF. The chain is built from TRBV9 and TRBJ2-1; D is possibly TRBD1 or TRBD2 (5 bases each). The V end was cut by 2 bases, the J end by 4 bases, with 16 bases between. CDR3 length: 16 residues. CDR1 is SGDLS and CDR2 is YYNGEE in the germline V gene.

In this sample, this clonotype turned up many times. The chain couples TRBV5-1 to TRBJ1-5, with D maybe TRBD1 (6 bases). This CDR3 comprises 14 residues. With 2 bases removed from V and 7 bases from J, the gap between germline ends came to 13 bases. CDR1 and CDR2 from the germline V gene are SGHRS and YFSETQ. The CDR3 here is CASSFFAGEQPQHF. The CDR3 DNA reads as TGCGCCAGCAGCTTCTTTGCAGGGGAACAGCCCCAGCATTTT.

V and J are TRBV3-1 and TRBJ2-1, with TRBD2 identical over 13 bases. CDR3 length: 16 amino acids. V lost 3 bases and J lost 7; bases outside the gene matches: 6. CDR1 and CDR2 (germline): LGHDT, YNNKEL (reference sequence). CDR3 in DNA: TGTGCCAGCAGCCACACTAGCGGGGGGGCGAGGAATGAGCAGTTCTTC. This gives the protein CASSHTSGGARNEQFF.

Many counts were recorded for this clonotype. The chain couples TRBV12-3 or TRBV12-4 to TRBJ1-5; D ambiguous. V gave up 6 bases and J gave up 6 bases, with 15 bases separating them. CDR3 length: 14 amino acids. Here the CDR3 DNA reads TGTGCCAGCAGCCCTTTATACGAGGGTCAGCCCCAGCATTTT. Its protein product is CASSPLYEGQPQHF.

This clonotype was counted many times. This chain joins TRBV15 and TRBJ2-2, with a weak D call TRBD1 (5 bases). The germline V and J ends were trimmed by 0 bases and 2 bases, with 10 bases remaining between them. The germline V gene encodes CDR1 LNHNV and CDR2 YYDKDF (reference sequence). The CDR3 length is 16 residues. DNA of the CDR3: TGTGCCACCAGCAGAGATCAAGGGGTAAACACCGGGGAGCTGTTTTTT. It encodes CATSRDQGVNTGELFF.

This clonotype was picked up many times. The chain recombines TRBV15 with TRBJ1-5; TRBD1 might be the D (5 bases). Between the trimmed V and J ends, which lost 5 bases and 7 bases, there was a span of 12 bases. The CDR3 length is 13 residues. From germline, CDR1 is LNHNV and CDR2 YYDKDF (reference sequence). CDR3 amino acids: CATSPGGGQPQHF. DNA for the CDR3: TGTGCCACCAGCCCCGGCGGGGGACAGCCCCAGCATTTT. The full variable domain, completed using reference TRBV15 and TRBJ1-5, is DAMVIQNPRYQVTQFGKPVTLSCSQTLNHNVMYWYQQKSSQAPKLLFHYYDKDFNNEADTPDNFQSRRPNTSFCFLDIRSPGLGDTAMYLCATSPGGGQPQHFGDGTRLSIL.

The CDR3: CASRSTDSFNEKLFF. Written as DNA, the CDR3 is TGTGCCAGCAGGTCTACGGACAGTTTTAATGAAAAACTGTTTTTT. This chain uses TRBV5-8 with TRBJ1-4, with TRBD1 as a possible D gene (6 bases). CDR1 is SGHTS, CDR2 YDEGEE, per germline. Trimming took 5 bases from V and 4 from J, leaving 15 bases between them. The CDR3 is 15 amino acids.

This clonotype was detected many times. This chain links TRBV20-1 with TRBJ2-5; tentative D call: TRBD2 (5 bases). The CDR3 is 14 amino acids. Trimming left V 2 bases short and J 5 bases short, with 15 bases between. Germline CDR1 reads DFQATT; CDR2 reads SNEGSKA (reference sequence). CDR3 in DNA: TGCAGTGCTAGATCTAGCTGGGGTTTGGAGACCCAGTACTTC. Translation gives CSARSSWGLETQYF.

This rearrangement joins TRBV5-6 to TRBJ2-3, with D unclear. The germline V and J ends were trimmed by 4 bases and 4 bases, with 13 bases remaining between them. The CDR3 length is 14 residues. The germline V gene encodes CDR1 SGHDT and CDR2 YYEEEE. The CDR3 loop is CASSPTLPSDTQYF. The CDR3 nucleotides are TGTGCCAGCAGCCCTACCCTTCCGTCAGATACGCAGTATTTT.

This sequence joins TRBV3-1 and TRBJ2-5; 9 bases map to TRBD1. J lost 4 bases, V lost 7 bases, and 7 bases had no gene match. This CDR3 is built from 14 residues. From germline, CDR1 is LGHDT and CDR2 YNNKEL (reference sequence). The CDR3 here is CASMRRQGVETQYF. Here the CDR3 DNA reads TGTGCCAGCATGCGCCGACAGGGGGTAGAGACCCAGTACTTC.

The rearrangement links TRBV28 to TRBJ2-7; D tentatively fits TRBD1 or TRBD2 (5 bases each). Germline CDR1 reads MDHEN; CDR2 reads SYDVKM. V was clipped by 4 bases and J by 0 bases, with 13 bases between them. CDR3 length: 15 amino acids. The CDR3 spells CASSSPGALSYEQYF. The CDR3 DNA reads TGTGCCAGCAGTTCCCCCGGGGCCCTCTCCTACGAGCAGTACTTC.

This clonotype was picked up many times. The rearrangement joins TRBV5-1 to TRBJ1-2, with a weak D call TRBD1 (5 bases). Germline V gene sequence: CDR1 SGHRS, CDR2 YFSETQ. This CDR3 is 16 amino acids long. With 4 bases removed from V and 4 bases from J, the gap between germline ends came to 20 bases. The CDR3 coding sequence is TGCGCCAGCAGCGAGAACCCCGGGACTGTCCTCTATGGCTACACCTTC. This encodes CASSENPGTVLYGYTF.

This clonotype occurred many times. The V call is TRBV5-1, the J call TRBJ1-4; D unresolved. This CDR3 spans 16 amino acids. Germline-derived CDR1 and CDR2 are SGHRS and YFSETQ. With 0 bases removed from V and 0 bases from J, the gap between germline ends came to 9 bases. Here the CDR3 reads CASSLEGGATNEKLFF. CDR3 DNA sequence: TGCGCCAGCAGCTTGGAGGGCGGAGCAACTAATGAAAAACTGTTTTTT.

This clonotype has ten or more counts. This chain connects TRBV5-1 to TRBJ2-3, with D possibly being TRBD1 (5 bases). Germline assignment: CDR1 SGHRS and CDR2 YFSETQ. The CDR3 has 15 residues. Between the trimmed V and J ends, which lost 0 bases and 2 bases, there was a span of 10 bases. The CDR3: CASSLGQGFTDTQYF. CDR3 nucleotides: TGCGCCAGCAGCTTGGGGCAGGGTTTCACAGATACGCAGTATTTT.

Many counts were recorded for this clonotype. The gene calls are TRBV9 and TRBJ2-3; unclear D gene. Germline CDR1 and CDR2: SGDLS and YYNGEE. The CDR3 loop spans 11 amino acids. Trimming took off 5 bases at V and 8 bases at J, with 9 bases between the two ends. CDR3 coding DNA: TGTGCCAGCAGTAGTCTCGGTACGCAGTATTTT. This sequence encodes CASSSLGTQYF.

This clonotype was found many times. The chain has TRBV12-5 and TRBJ2-3, with 9 bases fitting TRBD2. Germline V gene lookup returns CDR1 LGHNT and CDR2 FRNRAP. The CDR3 sequence is 16 residues long. J gave up 0 bases and V 1 base, and 2 bases lay outside the gene matches. For the CDR3, the DNA is TGTGCTAGTGGTTTGGCTAGCGGGACTAGCACAGATACGCAGTATTTT. Its translation is CASGLASGTSTDTQYF.